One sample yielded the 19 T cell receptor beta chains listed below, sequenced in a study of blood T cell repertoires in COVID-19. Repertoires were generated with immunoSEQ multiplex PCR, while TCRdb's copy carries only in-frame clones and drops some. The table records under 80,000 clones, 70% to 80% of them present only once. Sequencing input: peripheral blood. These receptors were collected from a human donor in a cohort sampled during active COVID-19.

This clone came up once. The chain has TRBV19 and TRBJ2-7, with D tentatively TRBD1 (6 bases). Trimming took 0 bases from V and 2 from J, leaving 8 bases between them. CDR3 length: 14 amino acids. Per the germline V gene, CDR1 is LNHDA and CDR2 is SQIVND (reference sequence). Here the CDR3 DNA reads TGTGCCAGTAGTATAGAAACAGGGACCTACGAGCAGTACTTC. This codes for CASSIETGTYEQYF.

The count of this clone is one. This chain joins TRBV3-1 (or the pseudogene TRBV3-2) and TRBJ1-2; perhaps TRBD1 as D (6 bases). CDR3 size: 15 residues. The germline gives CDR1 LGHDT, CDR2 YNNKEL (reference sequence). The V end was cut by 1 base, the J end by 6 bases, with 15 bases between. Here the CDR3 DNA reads TGTGCCAGCAGCCAAGGAATACAGGGTACCCATGGCTACACCTTC. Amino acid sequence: CASSQGIQGTHGYTF.

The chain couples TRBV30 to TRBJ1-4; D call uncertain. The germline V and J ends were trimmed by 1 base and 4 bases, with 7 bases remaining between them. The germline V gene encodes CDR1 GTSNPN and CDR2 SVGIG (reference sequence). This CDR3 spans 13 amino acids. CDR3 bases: TGTGCCTGGAGTGGGGGAGGTAATGAAAAACTGTTTTTT. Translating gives CAWSGGGNEKLFF. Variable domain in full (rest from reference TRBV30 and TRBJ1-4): SQTIHQWPATLVQPVGSPLSLECTVEGTSNPNLYWYRQAAGRGLQLLFYSVGIGQISSEVPQNLSASRPQDRQFILSSKKLLLSDSGFYLCAWSGGGNEKLFFGSGTQLSVL.

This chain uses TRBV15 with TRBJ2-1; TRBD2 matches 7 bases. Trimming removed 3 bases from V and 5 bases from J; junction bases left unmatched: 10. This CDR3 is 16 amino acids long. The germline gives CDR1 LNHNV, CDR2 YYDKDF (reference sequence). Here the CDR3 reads CATSRRGASGNNEQFF. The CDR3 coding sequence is TGTGCCACCAGCAGGAGAGGCGCTAGCGGAAACAATGAGCAGTTCTTC.

The CDR3 is CASTYMTGAGYTF. The CDR3, as DNA: TGTGCCAGCACCTACATGACAGGGGCTGGCTACACCTTC. V is TRBV2 and J is TRBJ1-2; 8 nucleotides agree with TRBD1. The germline CDR1 and CDR2 sequences are SNHLY and FYNNEI. After removal of 7 bases from V and 7 bases from J, the junction contained 8 bases not matched to a gene. CDR3 length equals 13 residues.

The CDR3 protein is CASSSSLGYNEQFF. For the CDR3, the DNA is TGTGCCAGCAGCTCAAGCCTCGGCTACAATGAGCAGTTCTTC. The J gene is TRBJ2-1, the V gene TRBV3-1 (or the pseudogene TRBV3-2); no definite D call. The CDR3 runs 14 residues. The germline V gene encodes CDR1 LGHDT and CDR2 YNNKEL (reference sequence). V lost 5 bases and J lost 3, with 11 bases in between.

The CDR3 loop is CASSDLGRMDNSPLHF. The CDR3 DNA reads TGTGCCAGCAGTGATTTAGGGAGGATGGATAATTCACCCCTCCACTTT. The chain uses TRBV6-1 and TRBJ1-6; the D is unclear. From germline, CDR1 is MNHNS and CDR2 SASEGT. V gave up 3 bases and J gave up 5 bases, with 14 bases separating them. This CDR3 comprises 16 residues.

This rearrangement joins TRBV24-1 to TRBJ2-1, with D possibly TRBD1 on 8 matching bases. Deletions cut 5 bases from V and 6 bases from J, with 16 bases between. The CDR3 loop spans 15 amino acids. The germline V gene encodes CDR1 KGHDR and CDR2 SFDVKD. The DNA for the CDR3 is TGTGCCACCAGTGCTCAGCGGGACAGGCTCAATGAGCAGTTCTTC. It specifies CATSAQRDRLNEQFF.

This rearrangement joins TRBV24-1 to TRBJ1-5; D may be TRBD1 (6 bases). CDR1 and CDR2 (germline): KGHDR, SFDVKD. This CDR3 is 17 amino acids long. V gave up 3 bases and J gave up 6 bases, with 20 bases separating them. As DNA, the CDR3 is TGTGCCACCAGTGATGCCGGGACACCTGGACCGGGTCAGCCCCAGCATTTT. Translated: CATSDAGTPGPGQPQHF.

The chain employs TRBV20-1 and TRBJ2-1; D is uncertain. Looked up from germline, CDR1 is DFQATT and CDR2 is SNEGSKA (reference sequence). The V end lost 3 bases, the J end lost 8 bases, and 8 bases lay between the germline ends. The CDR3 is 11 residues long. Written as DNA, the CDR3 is TGCAGTGCTAGTTTGCTAGATGAGCAGTTCTTC. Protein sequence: CSASLLDEQFF.

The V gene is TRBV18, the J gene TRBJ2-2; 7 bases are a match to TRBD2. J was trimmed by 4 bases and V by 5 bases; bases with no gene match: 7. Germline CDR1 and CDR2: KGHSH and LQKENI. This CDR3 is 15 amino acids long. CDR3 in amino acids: CASSARDYITGELFF. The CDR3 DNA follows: TGTGCCAGCTCAGCCCGGGACTATATCACCGGGGAGCTGTTTTTT.

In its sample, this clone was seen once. The CDR3 here is CAWNGQGAYEQYF. The CDR3 nucleotides are TGTGCCTGGAACGGACAGGGGGCGTACGAGCAGTACTTC. J is TRBJ2-7 and V is TRBV30; 11 nucleotides match TRBD1. The CDR3 totals 13 residues. CDR1 is GTSNPN and CDR2 is SVGIG in the germline V gene (reference sequence). The J segment lost 4 bases and the V segment lost 4 bases, leaving 3 bases of the junction unmatched. Variable domain in full (rest from reference TRBV30 and TRBJ2-7): SQTIHQWPATLVQPVGSPLSLECTVEGTSNPNLYWYRQAAGRGLQLLFYSVGIGQISSEVPQNLSASRPQDRQFILSSKKLLLSDSGFYLCAWNGQGAYEQYFGPGTRLTVT.

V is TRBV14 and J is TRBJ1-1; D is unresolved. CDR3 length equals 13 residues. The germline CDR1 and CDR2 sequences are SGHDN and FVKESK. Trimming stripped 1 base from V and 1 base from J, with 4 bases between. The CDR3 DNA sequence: TGTGCCAGCAGCCAAGGGAGGAACACTGAAGCTTTCTTT. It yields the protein CASSQGRNTEAFF.

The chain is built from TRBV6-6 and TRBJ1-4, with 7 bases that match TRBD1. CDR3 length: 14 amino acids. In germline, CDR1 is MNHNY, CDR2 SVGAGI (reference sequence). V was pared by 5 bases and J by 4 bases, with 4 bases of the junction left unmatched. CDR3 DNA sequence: TGTGCCAGCAGTCCTACAGGGGTTAATGAAAAACTGTTTTTT. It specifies CASSPTGVNEKLFF.

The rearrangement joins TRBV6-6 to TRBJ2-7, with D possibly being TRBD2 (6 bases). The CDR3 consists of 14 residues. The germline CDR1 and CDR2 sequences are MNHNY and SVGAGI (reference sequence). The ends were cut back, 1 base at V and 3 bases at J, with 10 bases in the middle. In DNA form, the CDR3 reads TGTGCCAGCAGTTACTGGGGGGTGGGCTACGAGCAGTACTTC. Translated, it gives CASSYWGVGYEQYF.

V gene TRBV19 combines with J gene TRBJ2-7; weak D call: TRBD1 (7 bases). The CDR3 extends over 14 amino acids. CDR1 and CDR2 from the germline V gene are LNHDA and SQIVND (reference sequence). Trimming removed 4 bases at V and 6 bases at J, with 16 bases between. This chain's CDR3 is CASSRGRYRGEQYV. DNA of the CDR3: TGTGCCAGTAGTAGGGGGAGGTACAGGGGCGAGCAGTACGTC.

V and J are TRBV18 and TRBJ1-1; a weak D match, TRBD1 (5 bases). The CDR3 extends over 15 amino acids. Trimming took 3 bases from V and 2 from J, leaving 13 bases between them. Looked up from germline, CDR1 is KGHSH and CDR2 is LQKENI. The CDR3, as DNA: TGTGCCAGCTCACCCAGGCCAGGGCCAAACACTGAAGCTTTCTTT. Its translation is CASSPRPGPNTEAFF.

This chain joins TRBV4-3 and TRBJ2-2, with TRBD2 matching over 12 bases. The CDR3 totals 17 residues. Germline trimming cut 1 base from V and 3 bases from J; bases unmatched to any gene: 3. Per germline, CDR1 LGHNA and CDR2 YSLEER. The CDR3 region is CASSQGLAGVDTGELFF. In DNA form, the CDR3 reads TGCGCCAGCAGCCAAGGACTAGCGGGAGTTGACACCGGGGAGCTGTTTTTT.

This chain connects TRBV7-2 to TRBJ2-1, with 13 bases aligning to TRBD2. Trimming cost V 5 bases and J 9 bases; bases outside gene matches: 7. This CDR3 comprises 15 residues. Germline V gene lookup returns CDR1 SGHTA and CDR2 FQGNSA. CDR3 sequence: CASSQTSGGSGEQFF. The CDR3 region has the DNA TGTGCCAGCAGCCAGACTAGCGGGGGGTCGGGTGAGCAGTTCTTC.